This T cell receptor beta chain was documented in a study of long-term antiretroviral therapy in people with HIV. This was the immunoSEQ v3.0 assay at survey level. The target of sequencing was about 40,000-50,000 T-cell genomes per sample. Sequencing was performed with immunoSEQ multiplex PCR; in TCRdb, only in-frame clones are kept and a portion is missing. Of around 40,000 clones in the sample, 86% were seen once. Participants who had HIV were, without exception, treated in the United States. CDR1 and CDR2 from the germline V gene are MNHEY and SVGAGI. V shed 0 bases and J shed 1 base, with 7 bases lying between them. This CDR3 is built from 14 residues. Remarks on this clone: The antigen is undetermined.

General study results and limits: Within the repertoire, clones expanded before ART were dominant at all time points. Blood was collected between the mid-2000s and the late 2010s, possibly under older ART regimens.

The rearrangement uses TRBV6-5 and TRBJ2-7; D is perhaps TRBD1 or TRBD2 (5 bases each). Here the sequenced sample was unsorted PBMCs, taken just before starting antiretroviral therapy. The clonotype comes from a woman younger than 35 with HIV. The CDR3: CASSYSGPSYEQYF. CDR3 DNA: TGTGCCAGCAGTTACTCGGGACCTTCCTACGAGCAGTACTTC.